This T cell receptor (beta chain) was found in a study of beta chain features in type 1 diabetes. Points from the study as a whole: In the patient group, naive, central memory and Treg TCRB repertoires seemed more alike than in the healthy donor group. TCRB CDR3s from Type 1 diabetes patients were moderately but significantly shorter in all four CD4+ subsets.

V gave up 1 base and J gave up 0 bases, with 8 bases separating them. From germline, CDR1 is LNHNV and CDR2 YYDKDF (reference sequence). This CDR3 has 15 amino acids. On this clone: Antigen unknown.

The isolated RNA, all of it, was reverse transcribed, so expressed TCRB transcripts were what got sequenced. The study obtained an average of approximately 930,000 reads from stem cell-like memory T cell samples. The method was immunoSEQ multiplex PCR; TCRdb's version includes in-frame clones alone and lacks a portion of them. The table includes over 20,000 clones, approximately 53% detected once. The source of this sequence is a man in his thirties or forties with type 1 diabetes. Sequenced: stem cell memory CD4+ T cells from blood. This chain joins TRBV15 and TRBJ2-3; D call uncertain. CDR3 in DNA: TGTGCCACCAGCAGAGCCCCGGAGAGCACAGATACGCAGTATTTT. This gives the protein CATSRAPESTDTQYF.